The 10 T cell receptor beta chains below were found in one sample sequenced in a study of cytomegalovirus exposure and HLA in healthy donors. The primer mix had 60 Vbeta and 13 Jbeta primers. Profiled with immunoSEQ multiplex PCR; TCRdb holds only in-frame clones, not every one. The table has about 180,000 clones, 75% to 85% seen once; the top ten hold approximately 1.2%. The sample taken for sequencing was PBMCs. Every receptor here comes from a girl aged 2-15 years in good health and CMV-seropositive.

The genes are TRBV6-5 and TRBJ1-3; no definite D call. This CDR3 spans 13 amino acids. The germline CDR1 and CDR2 sequences are MNHEY and SVGAGI. The germline V and J ends were trimmed by 7 bases and 2 bases, with 9 bases remaining between them. This CDR3 is CASTRSAGNTIYF. CDR3 DNA: TGTGCCAGCACCCGGTCGGCTGGAAACACCATATATTTT.

This clone was recorded only once. The chain recombines TRBV18 with TRBJ1-1; D is undetermined. Trimming shortened V by 3 bases and J by 1 base, and 12 bases separated the two germline ends. The germline V gene has CDR1 KGHSH and CDR2 LQKENI. The CDR3 contains 15 residues. The CDR3 DNA is TGTGCCAGCTCACCCGGGGTCTCGAGGAACACTGAAGCTTTCTTT. This sequence encodes CASSPGVSRNTEAFF.

V and J are TRBV5-1 and TRBJ2-7; 11 bases fit TRBD1. Unmatched junction bases numbered 14, after V lost 6 bases and J lost 3 bases. Germline V gives CDR1 SGHRS, CDR2 YFSETQ. The CDR3 length is 17 residues. The CDR3 bases are TGCGCCAGCAATTCCGGGACAGGGGGTTCTCTTGGCTACGAGCAGTACTTC. Its protein product is CASNSGTGGSLGYEQYF.

This rearrangement joins TRBV7-9 to TRBJ2-7; 9 bases map to TRBD1. The CDR3 loop spans 17 amino acids. Germline V gene data show CDR1 as SEHNR and CDR2 as FQNEAQ (reference sequence). J gave up 0 bases and V 0 bases, and 6 bases lay outside the gene matches. CDR3 in amino acids: CASSLAGTGGVSYEQYF. In nucleotides, the CDR3 is TGTGCCAGCAGCTTAGCTGGTACAGGGGGCGTCTCCTACGAGCAGTACTTC. Drawing the rest from reference TRBV7-9 and TRBJ2-7, the complete variable domain is DTGVSQNPRHKITKRGQNVTFRCDPISEHNRLYWYRQTLGQGPEFLTYFQNEAQLEKSRLLSDRFSAERPKGSFSTLEIQRTEQGDSAMYLCASSLAGTGGVSYEQYFGPGTRLTVT.

J is TRBJ1-5 and V is TRBV19; 7 nucleotides agree with TRBD1. The germline CDR1 and CDR2 sequences are LNHDA and SQIVND (reference sequence). The CDR3 runs to 14 residues. The V gene end was trimmed by 5 bases and the J gene end by 4 bases; junction bases not matched to a gene: 5. The chain's CDR3 is CASSLYRGNQPQHF. DNA of the CDR3: TGTGCCAGTAGTCTTTACAGGGGAAATCAGCCCCAGCATTTT.

The CDR3 region is CASGGLSGSAQETQYF. The CDR3 coding sequence is TGCGCCAGCGGGGGGTTAAGCGGGAGTGCCCAAGAGACCCAGTACTTC. This rearrangement joins TRBV5-1 to TRBJ2-5; 8 bases agree with TRBD2. This CDR3 contains 16 residues. V shed 7 bases, J shed 1 base, and the junction held 12 bases outside the gene matches. Germline V CDR1 and CDR2: SGHRS, YFSETQ.

This clone showed up just a few times. The chain carries TRBV5-1 and TRBJ1-1; 8 nucleotides align to TRBD1. CDR3 length: 14 amino acids. The V gene end was trimmed by 3 bases and the J gene end by 2 bases; junction bases not matched to a gene: 3. From germline, CDR1 is SGHRS and CDR2 YFSETQ. CDR3 nucleotides: TGCGCCAGCAGCTCAGGGGGCTCCAACACTGAAGCTTTCTTT. Encoded protein: CASSSGGSNTEAFF.

The chain recombines TRBV13 with TRBJ1-2; perhaps TRBD1 as D (6 bases). The V end lost 0 bases, the J end lost 8 bases, and 22 bases lay between the germline ends. Germline loops: CDR1 PRHDT, CDR2 FYEKMQ (reference sequence). CDR3 length equals 17 residues. The CDR3 region is CASSLGLGGGAREGYTF. CDR3 DNA sequence: TGTGCCAGCAGCTTAGGCCTGGGAGGGGGGGCGCGGGAAGGCTACACCTTC.

The chain's CDR3 is CASSEVFTGQSSYEQYF. The CDR3 DNA follows: TGTGCCAGCAGTGAAGTCTTTACGGGACAGAGCTCCTACGAGCAGTACTTC. The chain has TRBV2 and TRBJ2-7; 7 positions match TRBD1. Trimming cost V 1 base and J 0 bases; bases outside gene matches: 9. Germline CDR1 is SNHLY and CDR2 is FYNNEI. The CDR3 sequence is 17 residues long.

This chain's CDR3 is CAWTTDFRAGEQYF. CDR3 nucleotide sequence: TGTGCCTGGACTACGGACTTTCGGGCCGGCGAGCAGTACTTC. The rearrangement uses TRBV30 and TRBJ2-5; D possibly corresponds to TRBD2 (5 bases). The end of the DNA is better explained by TRBJ2-7, so the J call may be wrong. The CDR3 has 14 residues. Germline lookup yields CDR1 GTSNPN and CDR2 SVGIG (reference sequence).